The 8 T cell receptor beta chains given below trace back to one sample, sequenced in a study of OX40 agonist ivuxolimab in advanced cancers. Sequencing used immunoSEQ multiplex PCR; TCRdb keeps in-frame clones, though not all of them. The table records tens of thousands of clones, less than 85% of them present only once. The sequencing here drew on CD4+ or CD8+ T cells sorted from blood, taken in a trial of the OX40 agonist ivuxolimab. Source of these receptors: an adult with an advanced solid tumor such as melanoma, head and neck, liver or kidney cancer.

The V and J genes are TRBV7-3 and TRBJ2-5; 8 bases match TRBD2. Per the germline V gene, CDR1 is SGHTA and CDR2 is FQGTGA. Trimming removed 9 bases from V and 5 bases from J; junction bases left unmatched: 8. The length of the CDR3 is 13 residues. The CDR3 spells CARPGLGCETQYF. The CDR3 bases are TGTGCCAGGCCGGGACTAGGGTGTGAGACCCAGTACTTC.

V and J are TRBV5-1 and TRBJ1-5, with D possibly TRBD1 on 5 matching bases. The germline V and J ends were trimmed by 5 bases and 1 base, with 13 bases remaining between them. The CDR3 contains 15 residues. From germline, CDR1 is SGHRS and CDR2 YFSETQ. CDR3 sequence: CASRAGGTSNQPQHF. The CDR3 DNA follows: TGCGCCAGCAGGGCGGGGGGGACCAGCAATCAGCCCCAGCATTTT.

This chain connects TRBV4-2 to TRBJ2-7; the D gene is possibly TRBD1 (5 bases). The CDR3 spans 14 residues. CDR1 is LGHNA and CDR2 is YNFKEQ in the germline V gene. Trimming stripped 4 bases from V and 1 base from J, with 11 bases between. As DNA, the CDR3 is TGTGCCAGCAGCCGGGGCTACGAATCCTACGAGCAGTACTTC. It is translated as CASSRGYESYEQYF.

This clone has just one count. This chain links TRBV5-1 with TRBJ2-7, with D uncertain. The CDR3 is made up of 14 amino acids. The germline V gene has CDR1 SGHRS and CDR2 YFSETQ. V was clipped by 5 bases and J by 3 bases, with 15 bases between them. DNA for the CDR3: TGCGCCAGCAGTTATGACGGTGACAACTACGAGCAGTACTTC. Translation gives CASSYDGDNYEQYF.

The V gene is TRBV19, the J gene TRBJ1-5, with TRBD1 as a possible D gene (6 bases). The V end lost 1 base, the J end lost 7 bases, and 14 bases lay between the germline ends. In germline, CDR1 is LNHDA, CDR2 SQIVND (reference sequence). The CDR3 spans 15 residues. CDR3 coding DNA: TGTGCCAGTAGTATAGTGGGGTCGAGGGGGCAGCCCCAGCATTTT. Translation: CASSIVGSRGQPQHF.

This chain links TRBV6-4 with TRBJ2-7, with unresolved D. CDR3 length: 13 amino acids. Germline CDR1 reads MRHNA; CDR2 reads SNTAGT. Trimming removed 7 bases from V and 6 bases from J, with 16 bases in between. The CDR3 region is CASIHDADCEQYF. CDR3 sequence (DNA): TGTGCCAGCATACACGACGCCGATTGCGAGCAGTACTTC.

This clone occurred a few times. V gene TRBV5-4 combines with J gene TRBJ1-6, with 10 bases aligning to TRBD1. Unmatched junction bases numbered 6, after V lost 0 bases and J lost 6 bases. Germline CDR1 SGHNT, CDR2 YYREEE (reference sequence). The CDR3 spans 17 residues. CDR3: CASSLGQGASGNSPLHF. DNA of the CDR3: TGTGCCAGCAGCTTGGGACAGGGGGCATCTGGTAATTCACCCCTCCACTTT.

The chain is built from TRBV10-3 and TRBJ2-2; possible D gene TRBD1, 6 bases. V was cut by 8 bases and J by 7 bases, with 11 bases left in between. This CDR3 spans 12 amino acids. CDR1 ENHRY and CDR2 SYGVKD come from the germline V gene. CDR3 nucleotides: TGTGCCATCTTCTTGGACAGCGGGGAGCTGTTTTTT. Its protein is CAIFLDSGELFF.